These 10 T cell receptor beta chains share one sample of origin, sequenced in a study of T-cell reconstitution after alpha-beta-depleted transplantation in children. During its preparation, the TCRbeta library received unique molecular identifiers. MiXCR, applied by TCRdb to the PCR reads, yields one record per CDR3 protein. The sample includes 670,000 or so distinct CDR3 sequences, about an eighth of them seen just once. The input for sequencing was PBMCs, taken before TCRalphabeta/CD19-depleted stem cell transplant. The receptors stem from a girl between 2 and 10 years old with congenital amegakaryocytic thrombocytopenia, due to receive a stem cell transplant.

This clonotype has ten or more counts. The V call is TRBV5-1, the J call TRBJ2-6, with 8 positions matching TRBD1. V trimming: 0 bases; J trimming: 4 bases; junction bases outside the gene matches: 12. Germline CDR1 SGHRS, CDR2 YFSETQ. CDR3 length: 19 residues. CDR3 bases: TGCGCCAGCAGCTTGGTGGGCCCAGGGGGCATGTTGGGGGCCAACGTCCTGACTTTC. Encoded protein: CASSLVGPGGMLGANVLTF.

For this clonotype: A much larger clone lies one base from this, so it may be a read error. The gene calls are TRBV28 and TRBJ2-7; weak D call: TRBD1 (5 bases). CDR1 is MDHEN, CDR2 SYDVKM, per germline. The CDR3 has 17 amino acids. CDR3 region: CASGTDPRVISSYEQSF. Written as DNA, the CDR3 is TGTGCCAGCGGAACTGACCCCAGGGTTATTAGCTCCTACGAGCAGTCCTTC.

This clonotype was seen a handful of times. The chain employs TRBV5-1 and TRBJ2-1, with TRBD2 matching 7 bases. Germline values: CDR1 SGHRS, CDR2 YFSETQ. This CDR3 has 15 residues. The V gene end was trimmed by 0 bases and the J gene end by 7 bases; junction bases not matched to a gene: 7. CDR3 in amino acids: CASSLGAGAANEQFF. DNA of the CDR3: TGCGCCAGCAGCTTGGGGGCGGGAGCGGCGAATGAGCAGTTCTTC.

The gene calls are TRBV5-1 and TRBJ1-3; 10 bases agree with TRBD1. Losses at the gene ends were 4 bases for V and 0 bases for J; bases not matched to a gene: 13. This CDR3 spans 19 amino acids. Germline assignment: CDR1 SGHRS and CDR2 YFSETQ. The CDR3 reads CASSEARTGGVSSGNTIYF. DNA for the CDR3: TGCGCCAGCAGCGAAGCTCGGACAGGGGGGGTGAGCTCTGGAAACACCATATATTTT.

The gene calls are TRBV7-8 and TRBJ2-3; D is undetermined. V lost 0 bases and J 0 bases, leaving 13 bases between the germline ends. The length of the CDR3 is 17 residues. Per germline, CDR1 SGHVS and CDR2 FQNEAQ. CDR3 sequence (DNA): TGTGCCAGCAGCTTAGCGAGAATCCTCACTAGCACAGATACGCAGTATTTT. Translating gives CASSLARILTSTDTQYF.

This clonotype was seen repeatedly, ten times or more. The V call is TRBV12-3 or TRBV12-4, the J call TRBJ2-4; the D is unclear. The ends were cut back, 9 bases at V and 2 bases at J, with 11 bases in the middle. The CDR3 loop spans 13 amino acids. The CDR3: CASQSTPKNIQYF. CDR3 DNA: TGTGCCAGTCAGAGTACTCCCAAAAACATTCAGTACTTC.

Comments on this clonotype: This may stem from a read error, because a much larger clone lies one nucleotide away. The rearrangement uses TRBV5-1 and TRBJ2-5, with no clear D. This CDR3 region has 13 residues. Germline assignment: CDR1 SGHRS and CDR2 YFSETQ. The CDR3 bases are TGCGCCAGCAGGGGGAATTCAGAAGAGACCCAGAACTTC. Its protein is CASRGNSEETQNF.

The chain joins TRBV27 to TRBJ2-5, with 12 bases fitting TRBD2. The V segment lost 5 bases and the J segment 5 bases; nucleotides outside the gene matches: 9. Looked up from germline, CDR1 is MNHEY and CDR2 is SMNVEV (reference sequence). This CDR3 has 16 amino acids. CDR3 amino acids: CASSPGLAGPGETQYF. In DNA form, the CDR3 reads TGTGCCAGCAGTCCGGGACTAGCGGGCCCCGGCGAGACCCAGTACTTC.

This clonotype was counted a few times. The rearrangement uses TRBV5-8 and TRBJ2-7, with D possibly called TRBD1 or TRBD2 (5 bases each). CDR1 and CDR2 from the germline V gene are SGHTS and YDEGEE. With 1 base removed from V and 0 bases from J, the gap between germline ends came to 14 bases. The CDR3 loop spans 16 amino acids. This chain's CDR3 is CASSLIRGPSSYEQYF. In nucleotides, the CDR3 is TGTGCCAGCAGCTTGATTCGGGGACCCAGCTCCTACGAGCAGTACTTC.

In this sample, this clonotype turned up many times. The chain uses TRBV7-2 and TRBJ2-7; 9 bases are a match to TRBD2. The CDR3 covers 15 residues. Germline loops: CDR1 SGHTA, CDR2 FQGNSA. The V segment lost 10 bases and the J segment 3 bases; nucleotides outside the gene matches: 13. The CDR3 protein is CATRIATSGYYEQYF. Written as DNA, the CDR3 is TGTGCCACCCGAATTGCGACTAGCGGATACTACGAGCAGTACTTC.